This T cell receptor beta chain was identified in a study of identical twins. Regarding the study as a whole: Models, which agreed with sharing between unrelated individuals, nonetheless underestimated the out-of-frame TCR alpha sharing seen in monozygotic twins. Conclusions leaned on cross-sectional statistical analysis and did not track the same donors over time.

There are many counts of this clonotype. What it binds is not known. A universal primer binding site was introduced by template switching. The final cDNA contained unique molecular identifiers. In TCRdb, the 5' RACE reads were re-called with MiXCR into one record per CDR3 protein. The table lists approximately 590,000 distinct CDR3 sequences, 9.6% of them singletons, with roughly 3% in the top ten. The CDR3 covers 16 residues. V gave up 3 bases and J gave up 4 bases; unmatched junction bases: 11. This sample was also put to use in a study of yellow fever vaccine responses in identical twins.

The rearrangement joins TRBV12-3 or TRBV12-4 to TRBJ2-5; the match to TRBD1 covers 7 bases. The receptor comes from a woman aged 18-29 years in good health. Sequencing was carried out using PBMCs. The CDR3 sequence is CASSFYDFYRGETQYF. As DNA, the CDR3 is TGTGCCAGCAGTTTTTACGATTTCTACAGGGGAGAGACCCAGTACTTC.